This TCR beta chain emerged from a study of a mutant IDH1 vaccine in newly diagnosed glioma. About the study: Most patients had received both radiotherapy and temozolomide, the prior options being radiotherapy, temozolomide, or both.

The germline CDR1 and CDR2 sequences are MDHEN and SYDVKM. V lost 5 bases and J lost 6; bases outside the gene matches: 20. The CDR3 covers 18 residues. Produced via immunoSEQ multiplex PCR; TCRdb's table is partial and in-frame only. This sample carries 90,000 to 95,000 clones, about four fifths of them seen once, and the ten largest clones take approximately 7%. Indicated time point: baseline, week 1 (first vaccination visit). Indicated treatment: pre-vaccination baseline after standard-of-care therapy. This TCR derives from a woman aged 45-65 years with glioma. Specimen: PBMCs, collected from a glioma patient treated with radiotherapy, temozolomide or both. The V call is TRBV28, the J call TRBJ2-7; 9 bases map to TRBD1. CDR3 in DNA: TGTGCCAGCAGTCGTCGGACAGGGGCCGGGATAGGGGTCCGCGAGCAGTACTTC. It is translated as CASSRRTGAGIGVREQYF.